A single sample is the source of the 26 T cell receptor beta chains below, sequenced in a study of T cells in Graves' hyperthyroidism and ophthalmopathy. Using RNA transcripts as the source, TCR beta CDR3 regions were amplified. An initial round of RT-PCR targeting the TCR CDR3 relied on the HTBI primer set. TCRdb processed the multiplex PCR reads anew with MiXCR; each CDR3 protein has one entry. The sample comprises approximately 400,000 distinct CDR3 sequences, 15% to 18% of which are singletons, and around a quarter rests with the top ten. The sequencing input was blood. The source of these receptors is a woman aged 18-30 years with Graves' hyperthyroidism that later progressed to Graves' ophthalmopathy.

The V gene is TRBV5-1, the J gene TRBJ1-2; D possibly corresponds to TRBD1 (6 bases). Between the trimmed V and J ends, which lost 2 bases and 1 base, there was a span of 12 bases. CDR3 size: 15 residues. Germline assignment: CDR1 SGHRS and CDR2 YFSETQ. The CDR3, as DNA: TGCGCCAGCAGCTTTTTTGCAGGGGTTAACTATGGCTACACCTTC. It yields the protein CASSFFAGVNYGYTF.

This clonotype was detected ten times or more. The J gene is TRBJ2-2, the V gene TRBV12-3 or TRBV12-4; the D gene is possibly TRBD1 (5 bases). The CDR3 length is 15 residues. The germline V and J ends were trimmed by 1 base and 5 bases, with 11 bases remaining between them. CDR3 sequence (DNA): TGTGCCAGCAGTTTAGGCAGGGCTGGGACCGGGGAGCTGTTTTTT. Translating it yields CASSLGRAGTGELFF.

The CDR3 DNA sequence: TGTGCCAGCAGATCCGGGACAGGGGGCGTTACTGAAGCTTTCTTT. Translation gives CASRSGTGGVTEAFF. This chain joins TRBV6-2 or TRBV6-3 and TRBJ1-1, with TRBD1 matching 12 bases. V shed 6 bases and J 5 bases; nucleotides not matched to a gene: 7. CDR3 length: 15 residues. Germline CDR1 reads MNHEY; CDR2 reads SVGEGT.

This clonotype was seen only a few times. This sequence joins TRBV6-1 and TRBJ2-3; maybe TRBD2 (6 bases). The CDR3 sequence is 14 residues long. V was clipped by 7 bases and J by 3 bases, with 14 bases between them. The germline gives CDR1 MNHNS, CDR2 SASEGT. The DNA of the CDR3 is TGTGCCAGCAAGTTTGGGACTGGTACAGATACGCAGTATTTT. Translation: CASKFGTGTDTQYF.

The chain recombines TRBV27 with TRBJ2-7, with TRBD1 matching over 10 bases. J was trimmed by 7 bases and V by 10 bases; bases with no gene match: 13. The CDR3 spans 14 residues. Germline V gene sequence: CDR1 MNHEY, CDR2 SMNVEV (reference sequence). CDR3 protein: CATSQGQGLGEQYF. DNA of the CDR3: TGTGCCACCTCACAGGGACAGGGGCTCGGGGAGCAGTACTTC.

In this sample, this clonotype turned up a few times. This rearrangement joins TRBV5-1 to TRBJ2-2, with 10 nucleotides matching TRBD2. From germline, CDR1 is SGHRS and CDR2 YFSETQ. The junction had 11 bases not matched to a gene; V was cut back by 0 bases and J by 6 bases. This CDR3 is built from 18 residues. The CDR3 coding sequence is TGCGCCAGCAGCTTGGAATCCGGACTAGCGGTGAGGTCCGGGGAGCTGTTTTTT. Amino acids: CASSLESGLAVRSGELFF.

The rearrangement links TRBV9 to TRBJ1-3; D may be TRBD1 (5 bases). This CDR3 comprises 15 residues. Trimming stripped 3 bases from V and 0 bases from J, with 10 bases between. Germline V lookup: CDR1 SGDLS, CDR2 YYNGEE. The CDR3 spells CASSARGGSGNTIYF. For the CDR3, the DNA is TGTGCCAGCAGCGCCCGGGGGGGCTCTGGAAACACCATATATTTT.

This clonotype showed up many times. The chain uses TRBV30 and TRBJ2-1, with D unresolved. V was shortened by 3 bases and J by 6 bases, with 3 bases between the two germline ends. This CDR3 is built from 10 residues. In germline, CDR1 is GTSNPN, CDR2 SVGIG (reference sequence). CDR3 residues: CAWSRNEQFF. For the CDR3, the DNA is TGTGCCTGGAGCCGCAATGAGCAGTTCTTC.

This clonotype has a handful of counts. The rearrangement links TRBV7-9 to TRBJ2-2; tentatively, D is TRBD2 (6 bases). This CDR3 has 19 residues. V gave up 5 bases and J gave up 0 bases, with 22 bases separating them. Germline lookup yields CDR1 SEHNR and CDR2 FQNEAQ (reference sequence). CDR3 DNA sequence: TGTGCCAGCAGCCCGAAGCTCACGGGGGACCCCCCGAACACCGGGGAGCTGTTTTTT. Translated, it gives CASSPKLTGDPPNTGELFF.

The sample holds many counts of this clonotype. The chain carries TRBV11-2 and TRBJ2-7; D is ambiguous. Germline CDR1 is SGHAT and CDR2 is FQNNGV. The V gene lost 5 bases and the J gene lost 3 bases, with 8 bases spanning the gap. The CDR3 contains 12 residues. The CDR3 DNA sequence: TGTGCCAGCAGCAACAACAGCTACGAGCAGTACTTC. Protein sequence: CASSNNSYEQYF.

This clonotype was counted many times. The chain joins TRBV10-3 to TRBJ2-7; 12 bases are a match to TRBD2. CDR3 size: 15 residues. The V gene end was trimmed by 6 bases and the J gene end by 2 bases; junction bases not matched to a gene: 5. Germline CDR1 ENHRY, CDR2 SYGVKD. The CDR3 protein is CAISPRTSGTYEQYF. CDR3 DNA: TGTGCCATCAGCCCGCGGACTAGCGGGACCTACGAGCAGTACTTC.

This clonotype was detected many times. This chain connects TRBV11-2 to TRBJ2-7; perhaps TRBD1 as D (5 bases). Trimming took 5 bases from V and 1 from J, leaving 15 bases between them. Germline values: CDR1 SGHAT, CDR2 FQNNGV. The length of the CDR3 is 15 residues. The CDR3: CASSLAAGRSYEQYF. The CDR3 DNA reads as TGTGCCAGCAGCCTGGCGGCAGGGCGATCCTACGAGCAGTACTTC.

This clonotype was seen many times. This chain uses TRBV28 with TRBJ2-5, with D uncertain. CDR3 length: 13 amino acids. V was clipped by 3 bases and J by 3 bases, with 8 bases between them. Germline loops: CDR1 MDHEN, CDR2 SYDVKM. CDR3 in DNA: TGTGCCAGCAGTTTTGGGTCCGAAGAGACCCAGTACTTC. Its translation is CASSFGSEETQYF.

Concerning this clonotype: A much larger clone lies one base from this, so it may be a read error. The chain is built from TRBV7-6 and TRBJ2-7, with D perhaps TRBD1 (6 bases). Trimming took 5 bases from V and 0 from J, leaving 8 bases between them. Looked up from germline, CDR1 is SGHVS and CDR2 is FNYEAQ. The CDR3 has 13 residues. CDR3 residues: CASSADSSYEQYF. As DNA, the CDR3 is TGTGCCAGCAGCGCGGACAGCTCCTACGAGCAGTACTTC.

With respect to this clonotype: A read error is possible here, since a much larger clone lies one base away. The rearrangement joins TRBV2 to TRBJ1-5; 9 bases agree with TRBD1. The germline gives CDR1 SNHLY, CDR2 FYNNEI. This CDR3 contains 12 residues. J was trimmed by 8 bases and V by 8 bases; bases with no gene match: 4. The CDR3 DNA follows: TGTGCCAGCGGAGACAGGGGGAAGCCCCAGCATTTT. Residues: CASGDRGKPQHF.

A few counts support this clonotype. This rearrangement joins TRBV29-1 to TRBJ2-1, with 9 bases that match TRBD1. V was pared by 1 base and J by 1 base, with 5 bases of the junction left unmatched. The length of the CDR3 is 16 residues. Per germline, CDR1 SQVTM and CDR2 ANQGSEA. In nucleotides, the CDR3 is TGCAGCGTTGAAGTTACAGGGGGCAATTCCTACAATGAGCAGTTCTTC. Its protein product is CSVEVTGGNSYNEQFF.

This clonotype was recorded many times. The gene calls are TRBV20-1 and TRBJ2-5, with D tentatively TRBD1 (5 bases). Germline CDR1 reads DFQATT; CDR2 reads SNEGSKA (reference sequence). The CDR3 is 12 residues long. Trimming removed 5 bases from V and 3 bases from J, with 10 bases in between. The CDR3 loop is CSAAGAKETQYF. The CDR3 region has the DNA TGCAGTGCTGCTGGGGCTAAAGAGACCCAGTACTTC.

Ten or more counts support this clonotype. V and J are TRBV6-1 and TRBJ2-7; maybe TRBD2 (5 bases). In germline, CDR1 is MNHNS, CDR2 SASEGT. V was clipped by 6 bases and J by 2 bases, with 11 bases between them. The CDR3 runs to 13 residues. Written as DNA, the CDR3 is TGTGCCAGCAGCGGGATCCCGGCCTACGAGCAGTACTTC. This translates into CASSGIPAYEQYF.

V and J are TRBV6-2 or TRBV6-3 and TRBJ1-6, with TRBD1 as a possible D gene (6 bases). Germline V gene data show CDR1 as MNHEY and CDR2 as SVGEGT. This CDR3 has 15 residues. Trimming stripped 0 bases from V and 9 bases from J, with 12 bases between. This CDR3 is CASSYSRTVSSPLHF. As DNA, the CDR3 is TGTGCCAGCAGTTACTCGAGGACAGTCAGTTCACCCCTCCACTTT.

Points on this clonotype: This clone may be a read error of a much larger clone one base away. The chain joins TRBV11-2 to TRBJ2-1; 9 nucleotides align to TRBD2. Germline V gives CDR1 SGHAT, CDR2 FQNNGV. The V segment lost 5 bases and the J segment 10 bases; nucleotides outside the gene matches: 9. The CDR3 totals 14 residues. The CDR3 DNA reads as TGTGCCAGCAGCCTTAGCGGGAGCGTCCAGGAGCAGTTCTTC. Translation: CASSLSGSVQEQFF. Looking up the rest from reference TRBV11-2 and TRBJ2-1 gives the full variable domain: EAGVAQSPRYKIIEKRQSVAFWCNPISGHATLYWYQQILGQGPKLLIQFQNNGVVDDSQLPKDRFSAERLKGVDSTLKIQPAKLEDSAVYLCASSLSGSVQEQFFGPGTRLTVL.

This clonotype was observed a few times. The rearrangement uses TRBV30 and TRBJ2-2, with D hard to call. CDR3 length: 13 residues. Trimming took 3 bases from V and 5 from J, leaving 10 bases between them. Germline values: CDR1 GTSNPN, CDR2 SVGIG (reference sequence). The CDR3 DNA reads TGTGCCTGGAGGCAAGTCCCTACCGGGGAGCTGTTTTTT. It is translated as CAWRQVPTGELFF.

In its sample, this clonotype was seen many times. The chain is built from TRBV27 and TRBJ2-1; maybe TRBD1 (6 bases). CDR1 and CDR2 from the germline V gene are MNHEY and SMNVEV (reference sequence). V lost 6 bases and J lost 3, with 9 bases in between. This CDR3 comprises 13 residues. CDR3 loop: CASRGQYYNEQFF. The CDR3 coding sequence is TGTGCCAGCAGAGGACAGTACTACAATGAGCAGTTCTTC.

There are a few counts of this clonotype. The V and J genes are TRBV14 and TRBJ2-7, with 10 bases identical to TRBD1. CDR1 SGHDN and CDR2 FVKESK come from the germline V gene. The CDR3 runs 18 residues. J gave up 4 bases and V 7 bases, and 19 bases lay outside the gene matches. CDR3 amino acids: CASTSPGTRDRGRYEQYF. The CDR3 DNA is TGTGCCAGCACCTCCCCAGGCACCCGGGACAGGGGTCGGTACGAGCAGTACTTC.

J is TRBJ2-6 and V is TRBV30, with a weak D call TRBD1 (5 bases). V was cut by 0 bases and J by 4 bases, with 10 bases left in between. Per the germline V gene, CDR1 is GTSNPN and CDR2 is SVGIG (reference sequence). The CDR3 contains 15 residues. The CDR3 DNA reads TGTGCCTGGAGTGTGCAGGGTCCCGGGGCCAACGTCCTGACTTTC. The encoded protein is CAWSVQGPGANVLTF.

A few counts support this clonotype. The chain combines TRBV6-1 with TRBJ2-3, with 8 bases aligning to TRBD2. The length of the CDR3 is 15 residues. Germline V gene lookup returns CDR1 MNHNS and CDR2 SASEGT. V lost 0 bases and J lost 1; bases outside the gene matches: 0. CDR3 sequence reads: CASSEAGGGTDTQYF. CDR3 bases: TGTGCCAGCAGTGAAGCCGGGGGGGGCACAGATACGCAGTATTTT.

This chain links TRBV5-4 with TRBJ2-5; D remains unclear. The V gene lost 3 bases and the J gene lost 7 bases, with 13 bases spanning the gap. The CDR3 sequence is 13 residues long. Germline loops: CDR1 SGHNT, CDR2 YYREEE (reference sequence). This chain's CDR3 is CASSYEPSGTQYF. For the CDR3, the DNA is TGTGCCAGCAGCTATGAACCCTCGGGGACCCAGTACTTC. Filled out from reference TRBV5-4 and TRBJ2-5, the complete variable domain reads ETGVTQSPTHLIKTRGQQVTLRCSSQSGHNTVSWYQQALGQGPQFIFQYYREEENGRGNFPPRFSGLQFPNYSSELNVNALELDDSALYLCASSYEPSGTQYFGPGTRLLVL.